The 17 T cell receptor beta chains given below trace back to one sample, sequenced in a study of blood T cell repertoires in COVID-19. Assay used: immunoSEQ multiplex PCR; TCRdb lists only in-frame clones, some missing. The top ten clones hold about 7% of a sample with 100,000 to 150,000 clones, 65% to 90% of them seen once. The sequenced material came from peripheral blood. Receptor source: an elderly man with active or convalescent COVID-19.

This chain links TRBV10-3 with TRBJ1-2; TRBD1 might be the D (6 bases). The CDR3 extends over 13 amino acids. Germline V gives CDR1 ENHRY, CDR2 SYGVKD. Between the trimmed V and J ends, which lost 8 bases and 4 bases, there was a span of 14 bases. CDR3 region: CAIGPDSSYGYTF. CDR3 sequence (DNA): TGTGCCATCGGGCCGGACAGCTCCTATGGCTACACCTTC.

The chain joins TRBV6-2 or TRBV6-3 to TRBJ2-5, with TRBD2 matching over 8 bases. With 2 bases clipped from V and 4 bases from J, the junction kept 12 bases outside the gene matches. The CDR3 has 17 residues. Germline V gives CDR1 MNHEY, CDR2 SVGEGT. In DNA, the CDR3 is TGTGCCAGCAGTTACGACCTCGGTAGCGGGGTGATAGAGACCCAGTACTTC. It yields the protein CASSYDLGSGVIETQYF.

This chain links TRBV27 with TRBJ2-3, with D tentatively TRBD2 (7 bases). The CDR3 has 15 residues. V was cut by 3 bases and J by 5 bases, with 15 bases left in between. Germline V gene data show CDR1 as MNHEY and CDR2 as SMNVEV (reference sequence). This CDR3 is CASSFRGRGGDTQYF. In nucleotides, the CDR3 is TGTGCCAGCAGTTTCCGCGGGAGAGGGGGAGATACGCAGTATTTT.

The chain carries TRBV28 and TRBJ1-5, with 7 nucleotides matching TRBD1. Germline CDR1 MDHEN, CDR2 SYDVKM. Trimming took 6 bases from V and 6 from J; bases not matched to a gene: 8. This CDR3 contains 14 residues. CDR3 residues: CASRRDSSLQPQHF. The CDR3 nucleotides are TGTGCCAGCAGACGGGACAGCAGTCTTCAGCCCCAGCATTTT.

This chain connects TRBV18 to TRBJ2-5; D is perhaps TRBD1 (5 bases). Per the germline V gene, CDR1 is KGHSH and CDR2 is LQKENI. The CDR3 runs to 12 residues. V was clipped by 6 bases and J by 8 bases, with 13 bases between them. The CDR3 is CASSPQGGTQYF. The CDR3 coding sequence is TGTGCCAGCTCCCCTCAGGGTGGAACCCAGTACTTC. The whole variable domain, filled in from reference TRBV18 and TRBJ2-5, reads NAGVMQNPRHLVRRRGQEARLRCSPMKGHSHVYWYRQLPEEGLKFMVYLQKENIIDESGMPKERFSAEFPKEGPSILRIQQVVRGDSAAYFCASSPQGGTQYFGPGTRLLVL.

For the CDR3, the DNA is TGTGCCAGCAGCTCGACTAGCGGGAGGAGGGAGACCCAGTACTTC. Translation: CASSSTSGRRETQYF. The chain has TRBV7-9 and TRBJ2-5; 13 bases fit TRBD2. The CDR3 loop spans 15 amino acids. Germline CDR1 is SEHNR and CDR2 is FQNEAQ (reference sequence). V gave up 4 bases and J gave up 5 bases; unmatched junction bases: 4.

The V and J genes are TRBV13 and TRBJ1-4; the match to TRBD1 covers 8 bases. J lost 3 bases, V lost 4 bases, and 16 bases had no gene match. Germline lookup yields CDR1 PRHDT and CDR2 FYEKMQ (reference sequence). The CDR3 covers 19 residues. This CDR3 reads CASSSATGQGIRSNEKLFF. Here the CDR3 DNA reads TGTGCCAGCAGCTCCGCCACTGGACAGGGAATTAGGTCTAATGAAAAACTGTTTTTT.

The rearrangement uses TRBV12-5 and TRBJ1-3, with no clear D. Germline CDR1 LGHNT, CDR2 FRNRAP. Trimming pared 0 bases from V and 0 bases from J, leaving 24 bases between. The CDR3 consists of 21 residues. CDR3 DNA sequence: TGTGCTAGTGGTTTGGTATCTCGAGGGTGGGAGAACCTCCGCTCTGGAAACACCATATATTTT. As protein: CASGLVSRGWENLRSGNTIYF.

This rearrangement joins TRBV29-1 to TRBJ1-1; D might be TRBD1 (6 bases). Trimming stripped 4 bases from V and 10 bases from J, with 13 bases between. The CDR3 runs 11 residues. The germline V gene encodes CDR1 SQVTM and CDR2 ANQGSEA. The CDR3 DNA follows: TGCAGCGTTGTCCGGGGGGGCGGAGCTTTCTTT. Its translation: CSVVRGGGAFF.

V is TRBV7-9 and J is TRBJ2-1, with D uncertain. CDR1 SEHNR and CDR2 FQNEAQ come from the germline V gene (reference sequence). This CDR3 is built from 12 residues. The ends were cut back, 0 bases at V and 10 bases at J, with 7 bases in the middle. This chain's CDR3 is CASSLASVEQFF. The CDR3 DNA is TGTGCCAGCAGCTTAGCGTCGGTAGAGCAGTTCTTC.

The chain couples TRBV19 to TRBJ1-1; 8 bases match TRBD1. CDR3 length: 14 residues. The V gene end was trimmed by 4 bases and the J gene end by 10 bases; junction bases not matched to a gene: 11. CDR1 is LNHDA and CDR2 is SQIVND in the germline V gene (reference sequence). The CDR3 sequence is CASSTTGGPRTAFF. The CDR3, as DNA: TGTGCCAGTAGTACTACAGGGGGTCCCCGGACAGCTTTCTTT.

This sequence joins TRBV5-1 and TRBJ2-7; TRBD1 might be the D (5 bases). The CDR3 is made up of 13 amino acids. Trimming left V 2 bases short and J 2 bases short, with 8 bases between. Germline V gene lookup returns CDR1 SGHRS and CDR2 YFSETQ. Written as DNA, the CDR3 is TGCGCCAGCAGCTTCGGACAAGCCTACGAGCAGTACTTC. Amino acid sequence: CASSFGQAYEQYF.

V gene TRBV24-1 combines with J gene TRBJ2-7, with D tentatively TRBD1 (6 bases). The CDR3 is 13 residues long. Looked up from germline, CDR1 is KGHDR and CDR2 is SFDVKD. V lost 4 bases and J 7 bases, leaving 13 bases between the germline ends. The chain's CDR3 is CATSEWDKEEQYF. CDR3 nucleotide sequence: TGTGCCACCAGTGAGTGGGACAAAGAAGAGCAGTACTTC.

The rearrangement links TRBV20-1 to TRBJ1-2; TRBD1 matches 8 bases. This CDR3 has 12 amino acids. Unmatched junction bases numbered 3, after V lost 3 bases and J lost 6 bases. Germline V gene lookup returns CDR1 DFQATT and CDR2 SNEGSKA (reference sequence). This CDR3 reads CSASSGGHGYTF. The CDR3 nucleotides read TGCAGTGCTAGTTCAGGGGGCCATGGCTACACCTTC.

CDR3 nucleotides: TGTGCCAGCAGCCAATCGATAGGGCGGGATAATTCACCCCTCCACTTT. Protein: CASSQSIGRDNSPLHF. The V call is TRBV16, the J call TRBJ1-6; D not resolved. Germline lookup yields CDR1 KGHSY and CDR2 FQNENV. V was cut by 0 bases and J by 5 bases, with 11 bases left in between. The CDR3 length is 16 residues.

This chain links TRBV5-4 with TRBJ2-7, with 7 nucleotides matching TRBD1. Germline CDR1 SGHNT, CDR2 YYREEE (reference sequence). V lost 4 bases to trimming and J lost 0 bases; unmatched junction nucleotides: 10. The CDR3 has 16 amino acids. This CDR3 reads CASSPPTGIPSYEQYF. The CDR3 coding sequence is TGTGCCAGCAGCCCCCCGACAGGGATCCCCTCCTACGAGCAGTACTTC.

This rearrangement joins TRBV3-1 (or the pseudogene TRBV3-2) to TRBJ2-7; TRBD2 matches at 7 bases. This CDR3 spans 13 amino acids. Looked up from germline, CDR1 is LGHDT and CDR2 is YNNKEL (reference sequence). The trim removed 4 bases at V and 5 bases at J, leaving 5 bases unmatched. For the CDR3, the DNA is TGTGCCAGCAGCCTCACTAGCGAACACGAGCAGTACTTC. Translation: CASSLTSEHEQYF.